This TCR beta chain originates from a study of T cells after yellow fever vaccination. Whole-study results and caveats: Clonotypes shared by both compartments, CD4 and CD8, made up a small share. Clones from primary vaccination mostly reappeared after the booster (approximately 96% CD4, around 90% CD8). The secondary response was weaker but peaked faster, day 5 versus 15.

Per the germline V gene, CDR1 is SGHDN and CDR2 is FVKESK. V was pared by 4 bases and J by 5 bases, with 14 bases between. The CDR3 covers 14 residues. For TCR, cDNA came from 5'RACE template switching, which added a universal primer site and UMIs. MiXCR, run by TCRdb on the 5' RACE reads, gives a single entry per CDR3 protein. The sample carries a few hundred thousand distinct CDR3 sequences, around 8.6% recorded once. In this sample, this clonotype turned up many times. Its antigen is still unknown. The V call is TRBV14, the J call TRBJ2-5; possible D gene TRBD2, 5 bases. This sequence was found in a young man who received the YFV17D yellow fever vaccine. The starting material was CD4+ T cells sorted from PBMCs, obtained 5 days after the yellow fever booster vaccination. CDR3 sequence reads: CASSPGELWETQYF. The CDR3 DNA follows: TGTGCCAGCAGCCCCGGGGAGCTCTGGGAGACCCAGTACTTC.